The sequence of this T cell receptor beta chain was determined in a study of response to subunit inactivated influenza vaccine. Study-level points and caveats: With each seasonal influenza vaccination, the authors suggested, few new T cells are recruited.

Comment on this clonotype: Its antigen is not known.

TCRdb re-called the RT-PCR reads through MiXCR, storing one row per CDR3 protein. The sample lists more than 700,000 distinct CDR3 sequences; less than 25% were seen once. The clonotype comes from a man between 45 and 60 years old who received an inactivated influenza vaccine. The sequences come from PBMCs from blood, collected around 5 days after vaccination.

CDR3 loop: CASSSDILFTGEQYF. CDR3 nucleotides: TGTGCCAGCAGCTCGGACATACTATTCACGGGGGAGCAGTACTTC. The chain links TRBV7-6 to TRBJ2-7; perhaps D is TRBD1 or TRBD2 (5 bases each). In germline, CDR1 is SGHVS, CDR2 FNYEAQ. The CDR3 length is 15 residues. Trimming removed 4 bases from V and 7 bases from J, with 20 bases in between.